A single sample gave rise to the 18 T cell receptor beta chains below, sequenced in a study of blood T cell repertoires in COVID-19. The data were produced by immunoSEQ multiplex PCR, yet TCRdb's version contains in-frame clones alone and is incomplete. The profile shows some 200,000 clones, 84% of them singletons. Sequenced sample: peripheral blood. These receptors originate from a woman between 40 and 55 years old who had recovered from COVID-19.

The chain recombines TRBV6-5 with TRBJ2-5; 9 nucleotides match TRBD1. The germline gives CDR1 MNHEY, CDR2 SVGAGI. The junction had 5 bases not matched to a gene; V was cut back by 2 bases and J by 4 bases. There are 15 residues in the CDR3. The CDR3 reads CASSYNTGGVETQYF. The CDR3 region has the DNA TGTGCCAGCAGTTACAATACAGGGGGCGTAGAGACCCAGTACTTC.

CDR3 amino acids: CASSGTSGALSYEQYF. The CDR3 nucleotides are TGTGCCAGCAGCGGGACTAGCGGGGCGCTCTCCTACGAGCAGTACTTC. This rearrangement joins TRBV5-6 to TRBJ2-7; TRBD2 aligns across 13 bases. V was clipped by 4 bases and J by 0 bases; unmatched bases: 4. Per the germline V gene, CDR1 is SGHDT and CDR2 is YYEEEE. The CDR3 sequence is 16 residues long.

This chain joins TRBV5-4 and TRBJ2-3; 8 bases align to TRBD2. This CDR3 region has 15 residues. V dropped 1 base and J dropped 4; count of bases not matched to a gene: 5. The V gene's germline CDR1 is SGHNT and CDR2 YYREEE (reference sequence). CDR3: CASSLSGGRSDTQYF. The CDR3 nucleotides read TGTGCCAGCAGCTTGAGCGGGGGTAGGTCAGATACGCAGTATTTT.

This chain joins TRBV9 and TRBJ2-2, with 7 nucleotides matching TRBD1. The V gene end was trimmed by 6 bases and the J gene end by 4 bases; junction bases not matched to a gene: 9. The germline CDR1 and CDR2 sequences are SGDLS and YYNGEE. The CDR3 contains 15 residues. CDR3 residues: CASNRKGAITGELFF. The CDR3 nucleotides read TGTGCCAGCAATCGAAAGGGGGCGATCACCGGGGAGCTGTTTTTT.

The chain uses TRBV27 and TRBJ2-5, with 15 positions matching TRBD2. Losses at the gene ends were 6 bases for V and 4 bases for J; bases not matched to a gene: 9. This CDR3 spans 17 amino acids. Germline assignment: CDR1 MNHEY and CDR2 SMNVEV (reference sequence). The CDR3 DNA reads as TGTGCCAGCAGCCAAGGACTAGCGGGGGGGTGGAGAGAGACCCAGTACTTC. It translates to CASSQGLAGGWRETQYF.

The V and J genes are TRBV5-1 and TRBJ2-1, with D maybe TRBD1 (6 bases). CDR1 and CDR2 (germline): SGHRS, YFSETQ. V lost 5 bases and J 7 bases, leaving 22 bases between the germline ends. CDR3 size: 16 residues. CDR3 coding DNA: TGCGCCAGCAGTGAAGGATTCCGGGACATCATAAATGAGCAGTTCTTC. It is translated as CASSEGFRDIINEQFF.

The rearrangement joins TRBV2 to TRBJ1-1; 8 bases line up with TRBD1. This CDR3 has 16 residues. The J segment lost 4 bases and the V segment lost 8 bases, leaving 15 bases of the junction unmatched. In germline, CDR1 is SNHLY, CDR2 FYNNEI. CDR3 DNA sequence: TGTGCCAGCCCGAGGACACCACAGGGGGGAGGCACTGAAGCTTTCTTT. This translates into CASPRTPQGGGTEAFF. Drawing the rest from reference TRBV2 and TRBJ1-1, the complete variable domain is EPEVTQTPSHQVTQMGQEVILRCVPISNHLYFYWYRQILGQKVEFLVSFYNNEISEKSEIFDDQFSVERPDGSNFTLKIRSTKLEDSAMYFCASPRTPQGGGTEAFFGQGTRLTVV.

This clone occurred a few times. The rearrangement joins TRBV2 to TRBJ2-2; tentatively, D is TRBD2 (5 bases). This CDR3 is built from 13 residues. Germline-derived CDR1 and CDR2 are SNHLY and FYNNEI. V shed 10 bases and J shed 7 bases, with 16 bases lying between them. CDR3 nucleotides: TGTGCCAACACGCCAGAACGGGGCGGGGAGCTGTTTTTT. It codes for CANTPERGGELFF.

The chain carries TRBV18 and TRBJ1-2, with D unclear. V shed 8 bases and J shed 1 base, with 11 bases lying between them. CDR3 length: 13 amino acids. CDR1 and CDR2 (germline): KGHSH, LQKENI. CDR3 region: CASTVSNNYGYTF. CDR3 bases: TGTGCCAGCACGGTATCCAATAACTATGGCTACACCTTC.

The chain recombines TRBV6-5 with TRBJ2-7; TRBD1 matches 8 bases. Germline CDR1 and CDR2: MNHEY and SVGAGI. The CDR3 runs to 15 residues. Trimming cost V 2 bases and J 3 bases; bases outside gene matches: 6. The CDR3 spells CASSYQPGQDYEQYF. The DNA of the CDR3 is TGTGCCAGCAGTTACCAACCGGGACAGGACTACGAGCAGTACTTC.

The rearrangement links TRBV7-9 to TRBJ2-6; perhaps TRBD2 as D (5 bases). CDR3 length: 15 amino acids. Trimming stripped 1 base from V and 2 bases from J, with 6 bases between. Germline values: CDR1 SEHNR, CDR2 FQNEAQ (reference sequence). The CDR3 sequence: CASSLGGTGANVLTF. DNA for the CDR3: TGTGCCAGCAGCTTAGGAGGGACTGGGGCCAACGTCCTGACTTTC.

The genes are TRBV11-2 and TRBJ2-1; D might be TRBD1 (5 bases). Germline V gene data show CDR1 as SGHAT and CDR2 as FQNNGV. The CDR3 covers 14 residues. V dropped 2 bases and J dropped 3 bases, with 8 bases sitting between them. CDR3 protein: CASSLFQGYNEQFF. The CDR3 DNA reads as TGTGCCAGCAGCTTATTCCAGGGCTACAATGAGCAGTTCTTC.

The chain links TRBV7-9 to TRBJ1-1; D unresolved. The CDR3 is 14 amino acids. V was clipped by 3 bases and J by 4 bases, with 12 bases between them. CDR1 is SEHNR, CDR2 FQNEAQ, per germline (reference sequence). The CDR3 protein is CASSFGLTTTEAFF. For the CDR3, the DNA is TGTGCCAGCAGCTTTGGCTTAACAACCACTGAAGCTTTCTTT.

This chain joins TRBV5-6 and TRBJ1-2, with D unclear. The V end lost 4 bases, the J end lost 3 bases, and 16 bases lay between the germline ends. This CDR3 contains 15 residues. Germline assignment: CDR1 SGHDT and CDR2 YYEEEE. CDR3 DNA sequence: TGTGCCAGCAGCCGGACGGGATTCCCCTACTATGGCTACACCTTC. Its protein is CASSRTGFPYYGYTF.

The rearrangement links TRBV10-3 to TRBJ1-1, with TRBD1 matching over 7 bases. The CDR3 runs to 16 residues. V lost 2 bases, J lost 1 base, and 7 bases stayed unmatched. Germline loops: CDR1 ENHRY, CDR2 SYGVKD. CDR3 nucleotide sequence: TGTGCCATCAGTGAGCGACAGGGCGGATCGAACACTGAAGCTTTCTTT. It is translated as CAISERQGGSNTEAFF.

This clone was found a few times. This chain uses TRBV4-3 with TRBJ1-4; possibly TRBD1 for D (6 bases). Per the germline V gene, CDR1 is LGHNA and CDR2 is YSLEER. V was trimmed by 0 bases and J by 6 bases, leaving 20 bases between them. CDR3 length: 18 residues. CDR3 loop: CASSQEGALGGSDEKLFF. In DNA form, the CDR3 reads TGCGCCAGCAGCCAAGAGGGGGCATTGGGCGGGTCGGATGAAAAACTGTTTTTT.

In this sample, this clone turned up once. V is TRBV5-5 and J is TRBJ1-5; 9 bases map to TRBD1. Germline CDR1 and CDR2: SGHKS and YYEKEE (reference sequence). V lost 4 bases, J lost 4 bases, and 3 bases stayed unmatched. CDR3 size: 14 residues. The CDR3 is CASSIGTGNQPQHF. DNA of the CDR3: TGTGCCAGCAGCATCGGGACAGGGAATCAGCCCCAGCATTTT.

The genes are TRBV18 and TRBJ2-1; maybe TRBD1 (5 bases). This CDR3 contains 14 residues. Germline CDR1 KGHSH, CDR2 LQKENI. Trimming shortened V by 5 bases and J by 5 bases, and 13 bases separated the two germline ends. CDR3 region: CASSRGASDNEQFF. The CDR3 DNA sequence: TGTGCCAGCTCAAGGGGTGCGTCGGACAATGAGCAGTTCTTC. Variable domain in full (rest from reference TRBV18 and TRBJ2-1): NAGVMQNPRHLVRRRGQEARLRCSPMKGHSHVYWYRQLPEEGLKFMVYLQKENIIDESGMPKERFSAEFPKEGPSILRIQQVVRGDSAAYFCASSRGASDNEQFFGPGTRLTVL.